This T cell receptor beta chain appears in the sequencing data of a study of beta chain features in type 1 diabetes. Findings of the study overall: Among patients with Type 1 diabetes, TCRB CDR3s were moderately but significantly shorter in every one of the four CD4+ subsets.

As every portion of the isolated RNA was reverse transcribed, the sequencing read expressed TCRB transcripts. This table comes from immunoSEQ multiplex PCR, and its TCRdb copy is limited to in-frame clones, with some not included. Among under 200,000 clones, roughly 8% were seen once, and the ten largest hold around 0.56%. Comments on this clone: No antigen is known for it.

Germline V lookup: CDR1 SGHVS, CDR2 FQNEAQ. This CDR3 comprises 16 residues. Trimming at V came to 5 bases and at J to 4 bases, leaving 3 bases not matched to a gene. This TCR was sampled from a young woman with type 1 diabetes. The J gene is TRBJ2-1, the V gene TRBV7-8, with 15 bases fitting TRBD2. The specimen was central memory CD4+ T cells from blood. In DNA form, the CDR3 reads TGTGCCAGCAGCGGACTAGCGGGAGGGCGATACAATGAGCAGTTCTTC. Protein product: CASSGLAGGRYNEQFF. The full variable domain, rest sourced from reference TRBV7-8 and TRBJ2-1, is GAGVSQSPRYKVAKRGQDVALRCDPISGHVSLFWYQQALGQGPEFLTYFQNEAQLDKSGLPSDRFFAERPEGSVSTLKIQRTQQEDSAVYLCASSGLAGGRYNEQFFGPGTRLTVL.